This TCR beta chain appears in the sequencing data of a study of cytomegalovirus exposure and HLA in healthy donors. Findings and caveats of the study: Some TCR beta chains (about 170 of them) were listed as cytomegalovirus-associated.

This CDR3 has 14 amino acids. CDR1 SGHAT and CDR2 FQNNGV come from the germline V gene. V shed 1 base and J shed 7 bases, with 12 bases lying between them. To note about this clone: Its target is not known.

The assay was immunoSEQ multiplex PCR, and TCRdb's table has in-frame clones only and misses some. Of about 54,000 clones in the sample, roughly 87% were seen once. Sequenced material: PBMCs. V and J are TRBV11-2 and TRBJ2-3; D is perhaps TRBD1 (6 bases). The clonotype originates from a woman aged 18-29 years in good health and CMV-seropositive. CDR3 DNA sequence: TGTGCCAGCAGCTTAGGGGGGCTTACCAATACGCAGTATTTT. This sequence encodes CASSLGGLTNTQYF.